Sequencing of this T cell receptor (beta chain) was carried out in a study of CD8 T cells in ankylosing spondylitis. The study, taken as a whole, reports: What appeared characteristic of ankylosing spondylitis blood was a TCR beta motif of several highly homologous variants.

In this sample, this clonotype turned up many times. The antigen is not known. MiXCR, run by TCRdb on the 5' RACE reads, gives a single entry per CDR3 protein. In the table there are fewer than 550,000 distinct CDR3 sequences, roughly 5.3% of which are singletons. The source material was blood, either unsorted or a sorted T cell fraction (not recorded which). The sequence came from a male donor with ankylosing spondylitis.

The CDR3 nucleotides are TGCGCCAGCAGCCAAATCTTCCCAATATTGCGGGAGACCCAGTACTTC. Translating gives CASSQIFPILRETQYF. The rearrangement links TRBV4-3 to TRBJ2-5; no clear D gene. The CDR3 has 16 residues. Germline CDR1 is LGHNA and CDR2 is YSLEER. V was shortened by 2 bases and J by 5 bases, with 18 bases between the two germline ends.